This TCR beta chain was sequenced during a study of T cells in narcolepsy (dated by TCRdb to 2016 to 2019). Describing the broader study: Patients with narcolepsy type 1 or type 2 (NT1, NT2) were enrolled in the study together with healthy control donors. To look for autoreactive T cells in narcolepsy patients that target self-antigens of hypocretin neurons (hypocretin, TRIB2), the study used TCR Vbeta sequencing to follow clonotypes in blood and CSF.

Its CDR3 holds 14 amino acids, cysteine through phenylalanine. Only the CDR3 region is kept as DNA, spanning 42 bases read in frame from base 1. The germline V gene (reference sequence) provides CDR1 SEHNR and CDR2 FQNEAQ. V is reduced by 7 bases and J by 1 base, leaving a spacing of 11 bases between them. Remarks on this clone: The target of this receptor is not known. No base quality information exists; no much larger clone differs at one position.

Memory CD4+ T cells were sorted ex vivo from peripheral blood of narcolepsy patients and healthy controls for TCR Vbeta sequencing. Broader findings and caveats from the paper: No sequences matching autoreactive T cell clones were contained in some blood memory CD4+ repertoires from patients and controls. Plots comparing CSF and blood CD4+ T cell clonotypes from the same patient highlighted HCRT-specific and TRIB2-specific autoreactive clonotypes. Patients and controls had comparable numbers of sequenced blood memory CD4+ clonotypes, averaging about 40,000 and 33,000, respectively. Autoreactive clonotypes were reported to be detected serially in the blood of the same patients and of different patients, but not in the blood of healthy controls.

Libraries were built with the immunoSEQ multiplex PCR assay. TCRdb holds this immuneACCESS table with in-frame rearrangements only. Some clones are missing; in checked studies, unresolved V genes explain under half, and the rest has no known cause. The sample contains around 35,000 clones, 75% to 90% of them found a single time. The ten largest clonotypes hold roughly 2.5% of the sample. Sequencing was performed on CD45RA- memory CD4+ T cells from PBMCs. This specimen's cell subset or site label, interpreted: memory T cells sorted ex vivo from peripheral blood. The clonotype originates from a human donor with narcolepsy. The chain employs TRBV7-9 and TRBJ2-1; the D gene identity is not certain. The CDR3 reads CASTPPSSYNEQFF. In nucleotide form, the sequence is TGTGCCAGCACCCCTCCCTCGTCCTACAATGAGCAGTTCTTC.